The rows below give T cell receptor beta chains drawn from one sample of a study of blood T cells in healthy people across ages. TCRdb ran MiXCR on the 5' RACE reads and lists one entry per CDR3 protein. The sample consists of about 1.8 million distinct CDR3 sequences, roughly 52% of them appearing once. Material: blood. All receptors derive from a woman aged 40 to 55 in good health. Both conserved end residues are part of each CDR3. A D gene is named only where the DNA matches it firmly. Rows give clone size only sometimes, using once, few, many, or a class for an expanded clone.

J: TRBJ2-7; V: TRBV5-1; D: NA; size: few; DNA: TGCGCCAGCAGCTTGCAGCGGTCAGAGCTTCCCTACGAGCAGTACTTC; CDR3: CASSLQRSELPYEQYF
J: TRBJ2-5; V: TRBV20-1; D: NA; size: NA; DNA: TGCAGTGCTAGAGATAGCGCCACCCCCGTGGGGACCCAGTACTTC; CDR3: CSARDSATPVGTQYF
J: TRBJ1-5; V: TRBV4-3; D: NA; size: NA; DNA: TGCGCCAGCAGCCAAGAATGGGGTCGCGGTCTGGGCCACAATCAGCCCCAGCATTTT; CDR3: CASSQEWGRGLGHNQPQHF
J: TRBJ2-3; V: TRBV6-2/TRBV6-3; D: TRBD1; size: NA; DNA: TGTGCCAGCAGTGGGGACCGGACAGGGGGGGATACGCAGTATTTT; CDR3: CASSGDRTGGDTQYF
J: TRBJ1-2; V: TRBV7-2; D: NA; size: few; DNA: TGTGCCAGCAGCTCACCCCCGGGTTTTAACTATGGCTACACCTTC; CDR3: CASSSPPGFNYGYTF
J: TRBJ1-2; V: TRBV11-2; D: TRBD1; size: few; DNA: TGTGCCAGCAGCCTGGGACAGGGTGTCCGGTATGGCTACACCTTC; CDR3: CASSLGQGVRYGYTF
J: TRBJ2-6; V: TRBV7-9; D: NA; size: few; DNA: TGTGCCAGCAGCCCATCCACGGACCTCCCTGGGGCCAACGTCCTGACTTTC; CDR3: CASSPSTDLPGANVLTF
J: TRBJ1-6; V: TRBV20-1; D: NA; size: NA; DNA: TGCAGTGCTAGCGCAGGAGGAAGCTCCTATAATTCACCCCTCCACTTT; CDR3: CSASAGGSSYNSPLHF
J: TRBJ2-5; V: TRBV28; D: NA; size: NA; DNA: TGTGCCAGCAGTCCCCGGTCAGGGGACTACTCTATCAATACGGGAGAGACCCAGTACTTC; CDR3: CASSPRSGDYSINTGETQYF
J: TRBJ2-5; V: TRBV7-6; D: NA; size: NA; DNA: TGTGCCAGCAGCTTAGCGCCGGCAGGCCAAGAGACCCAGTACTTC; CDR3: CASSLAPAGQETQYF
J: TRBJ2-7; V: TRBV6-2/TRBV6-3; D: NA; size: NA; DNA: TGTGCCAGCAGTTACTCGATTAACGGCAGCTTTACCACCTACGAGCAGTACTTC; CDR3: CASSYSINGSFTTYEQYF
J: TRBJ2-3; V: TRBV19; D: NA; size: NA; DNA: TGTGCCAGTAGTATGGAGGGGACTCACGTCGATACGCAGTATTTT; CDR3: CASSMEGTHVDTQYF
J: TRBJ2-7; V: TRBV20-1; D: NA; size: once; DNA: TGCAGTGCTAGGGCCTCCTACAATGAGCAGTACTTC; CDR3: CSARASYNEQYF
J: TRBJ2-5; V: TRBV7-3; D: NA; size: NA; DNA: TGTGCCAGCAGCTTAACGGCGGGTTTTAGAAACAATGAGCAGTACTTC; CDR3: CASSLTAGFRNNEQYF
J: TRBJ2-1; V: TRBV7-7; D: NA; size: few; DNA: TGTGCTAGCAGCACCACAGGGGGGGTCGGCGATGAGCAGTTCTTC; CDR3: CASSTTGGVGDEQFF
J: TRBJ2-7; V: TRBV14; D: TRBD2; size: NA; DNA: TGTGCCAGCAGCCAACCTAAAACCGGGACTAGGCGGTCCGAGCAGTACTTC; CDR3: CASSQPKTGTRRSEQYF